Listed here are 16 T cell receptor beta chains from one sample, sequenced in a study of T cells in Graves' hyperthyroidism and ophthalmopathy (dated by TCRdb to about 2019). The library came from multiplex PCR. Instrument used: Illumina HiSeq 2000. The TCR beta CDR3 regions were amplified from the RNA transcripts. A first-round RT-PCR of the TCR CDR3 used the HTBI primer set with the Qiagen OneStep RT-PCR kit. TCRdb took the public reads, trimmed them with fastp at Q25, ran MiXCR for clone calling and kept in-frame beta chains. Rows with a matching CDR3 protein are joined into one entry that keeps the most common DNA and genes. In this sample the table shows around 760,000 distinct CDR3 sequences, roughly a third of which occur a single time. The top ten clones comprise less than 40% of the sample. The sequencing input was blood. These receptor sequences come from a woman aged 40 to 50 with Graves' hyperthyroidism.

This clonotype was found many times. The chain uses TRBV6-2 or TRBV6-3 and TRBJ1-5; the D gene is possibly TRBD1 (6 bases). Deletions cut 6 bases from V and 15 bases from J, with 21 bases between. The CDR3 is 13 residues long. From germline, CDR1 is MNHEY and CDR2 SVGEGT. The chain's CDR3 is CASRNRMDSPWHF. Here the CDR3 DNA reads TGTGCCAGCAGAAACAGGATGGACAGTCCTTGGCATTTT.

V is TRBV10-3 and J is TRBJ2-3, with TRBD2 identical over 7 bases. Looked up from germline, CDR1 is ENHRY and CDR2 is SYGVKD. The CDR3 totals 17 residues. J gave up 2 bases and V 6 bases, and 14 bases lay outside the gene matches. The CDR3 coding sequence is TGTGCCATCAGGCCCGGACTAGGCCCCCAATTCACAGATACGCAGTATTTT. This gives the protein CAIRPGLGPQFTDTQYF.

This clonotype was detected many times. The CDR3 coding sequence is TGTGCCAGCAGCCCGCTGGGGGCCGGGGAGCTGTTTTTT. Its protein is CASSPLGAGELFF. The chain recombines TRBV7-2 with TRBJ2-2; D may be TRBD1 or TRBD2 (5 bases each). The CDR3 runs 13 residues. Germline CDR1 reads SGHTA; CDR2 reads FQGNSA. V dropped 5 bases and J dropped 6 bases, with 10 bases sitting between them.

This chain joins TRBV28 and TRBJ1-5, with D maybe TRBD1 (6 bases). There are 13 residues in the CDR3. Germline CDR1 and CDR2: MDHEN and SYDVKM. V dropped 10 bases and J dropped 6 bases, with 16 bases sitting between them. The CDR3 loop reads CAIQDSLIQPQHF. The CDR3 DNA sequence: TGTGCCATTCAGGACAGCTTGATTCAGCCCCAGCATTTT.

Turning to this clonotype: A read error may be the cause here, since a much bigger clone is one base away. Since the CDR3 does not end with the conserved phenylalanine or tryptophan, this likely comes from a read error. The chain combines TRBV20-1 with TRBJ2-5, with D possibly TRBD2 on 6 matching bases. The ends were cut back, 0 bases at V and 5 bases at J, with 13 bases in the middle. This CDR3 is built from 14 residues. Germline CDR1 and CDR2: DFQATT and SNEGSKA (reference sequence). CDR3 sequence reads: CSARDGSGRETQYL. CDR3 nucleotide sequence: TGCAGTGCTAGAGATGGATCGGGGAGGGAGACCCAGTACCTC.

The chain recombines TRBV7-2 with TRBJ1-2; TRBD1 might be the D (6 bases). The CDR3 runs 15 residues. Germline V gene lookup returns CDR1 SGHTA and CDR2 FQGNSA. V lost 5 bases and J 0 bases, leaving 13 bases between the germline ends. CDR3 nucleotide sequence: TGTGCCAGCAGCAGATACAGGGAAGCTAACTATGGCTACACCTTC. Amino acids: CASSRYREANYGYTF.

This clonotype was counted many times. The V gene is TRBV29-1, the J gene TRBJ1-3, with TRBD1 matching over 9 bases. Germline CDR1 SQVTM, CDR2 ANQGSEA. The CDR3 is 14 residues long. J was trimmed by 0 bases and V by 6 bases; bases with no gene match: 3. The CDR3 spells CSVLTGGSGNTIYF. The CDR3 region has the DNA TGCAGCGTCCTGACAGGGGGCTCTGGAAACACCATATATTTT. Full variable domain (remainder filled in from reference TRBV29-1 and TRBJ1-3): SAVISQKPSRDICQRGTSLTIQCQVDSQVTMMFWYRQQPGQSLTLIATANQGSEATYESGFVIDKFPISRPNLTFSTLTVSNMSPEDSSIYLCSVLTGGSGNTIYFGEGSWLTVV.

This clonotype showed up just a few times. The chain is built from TRBV6-5 and TRBJ1-3, with D hard to call. Germline-derived CDR1 and CDR2 are MNHEY and SVGAGI. This CDR3 has 17 residues. Trimming left V 5 bases short and J 0 bases short, with 17 bases between. CDR3 region: CASSPSLEPSSGNTIYF. The DNA for the CDR3 is TGTGCCAGCAGTCCCTCCTTGGAGCCGTCCTCTGGAAACACCATATATTTT.

Many counts were recorded for this clonotype. The V gene is TRBV7-6, the J gene TRBJ2-7; 7 bases line up with TRBD1. CDR1 and CDR2 (germline): SGHVS, FNYEAQ. The CDR3 totals 12 residues. V dropped 8 bases and J dropped 6; count of bases not matched to a gene: 7. Here the CDR3 reads CASSWTGGEQYF. CDR3 nucleotide sequence: TGTGCCAGCTCCTGGACAGGAGGCGAGCAGTACTTC.

V and J are TRBV2 and TRBJ1-5; 8 bases align to TRBD1. The length of the CDR3 is 14 residues. J gave up 7 bases and V 4 bases, and 6 bases lay outside the gene matches. Germline assignment: CDR1 SNHLY and CDR2 FYNNEI. The CDR3 spells CASSGSDRGQPQHF. CDR3 DNA sequence: TGTGCCAGCAGTGGATCCGACAGGGGACAGCCCCAGCATTTT.

This clonotype has only a few counts. The rearrangement links TRBV6-5 to TRBJ1-5; D unclear. This CDR3 is built from 14 residues. Germline V gives CDR1 MNHEY, CDR2 SVGAGI. V dropped 5 bases and J dropped 7 bases, with 15 bases sitting between them. CDR3: CASSPRRALQPQHF. CDR3 sequence (DNA): TGTGCCAGCAGTCCGCGAAGGGCCCTCCAGCCCCAGCATTTT.

Concerning this clonotype itself: Compared with germline, one end of the junction differs, possibly owing to a read error. This rearrangement joins TRBV10-3 to TRBJ2-5, with D perhaps TRBD2 (6 bases). Germline V gene lookup returns CDR1 ENHRY and CDR2 SYGVKD. This CDR3 has 16 residues. CDR3: CASSSLLPGLKETQYF. DNA of the CDR3: TGTGCCAGCAGTTCGTTATTACCGGGACTGAAAGAGACCCAGTACTTC.

This clonotype occurred a few times. The chain recombines TRBV7-9 with TRBJ1-5; D gene unclear. Trimming shortened V by 6 bases and J by 4 bases, and 10 bases separated the two germline ends. There are 13 residues in the CDR3. Germline V gene lookup returns CDR1 SEHNR and CDR2 FQNEAQ (reference sequence). The CDR3 region has the DNA TGTGCCAGCAGTTTGAGTCAGAATCAGCCCCAGCATTTT. As protein: CASSLSQNQPQHF.

The V gene is TRBV10-3, the J gene TRBJ2-2, with D possibly matching TRBD2 (6 bases). CDR1 ENHRY and CDR2 SYGVKD come from the germline V gene. The CDR3 consists of 16 residues. Trimming took off 2 bases at V and 4 bases at J, with 14 bases between the two ends. The CDR3 DNA reads TGTGCCATCAGTGAGAAAGTGGACTATACCACCGGGGAGCTGTTTTTT. This translates into CAISEKVDYTTGELFF.

This clonotype was counted only a few times. The rearrangement links TRBV5-1 to TRBJ1-1; D remains ambiguous. The CDR3 runs to 15 residues. Germline V lookup: CDR1 SGHRS, CDR2 YFSETQ. Trimming removed 1 base at V and 1 base at J, with 11 bases between. For the CDR3, the DNA is TGCGCCAGCAGCTTGTCCGTAGTTGAGAACACTGAAGCTTTCTTT. As protein: CASSLSVVENTEAFF.

The rearrangement links TRBV7-9 to TRBJ2-7, with 10 bases that match TRBD2. The CDR3 sequence is 18 residues long. V gave up 8 bases and J gave up 0 bases; unmatched junction bases: 16. Germline assignment: CDR1 SEHNR and CDR2 FQNEAQ (reference sequence). The CDR3 loop reads CASSPSWELAGNSYEQYF. As DNA, the CDR3 is TGTGCCAGCTCACCCTCGTGGGAACTAGCGGGAAACTCCTACGAGCAGTACTTC.